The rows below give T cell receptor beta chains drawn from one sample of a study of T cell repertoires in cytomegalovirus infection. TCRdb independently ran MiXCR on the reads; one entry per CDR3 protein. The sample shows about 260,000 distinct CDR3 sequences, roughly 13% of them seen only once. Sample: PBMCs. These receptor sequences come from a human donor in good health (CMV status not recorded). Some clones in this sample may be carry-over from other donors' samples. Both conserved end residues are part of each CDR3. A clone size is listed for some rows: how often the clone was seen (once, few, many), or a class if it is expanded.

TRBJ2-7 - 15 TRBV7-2 CASSWDSFATYEQYF
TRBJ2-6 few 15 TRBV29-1 CSVGSGGAGANVLTF
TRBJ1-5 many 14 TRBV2 CASIQGFNNQPQHF
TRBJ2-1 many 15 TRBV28 CASSLKVAGGGEQFF
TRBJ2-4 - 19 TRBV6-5 CASSEKQGYSKLAKNIQYF
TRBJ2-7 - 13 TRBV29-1 CSTSSGGVPEQYF
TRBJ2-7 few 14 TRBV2 CASRAGLAFIEQYF
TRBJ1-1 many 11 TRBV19 CASTTYVGAFF
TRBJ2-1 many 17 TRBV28 CASRTSGSPSSYNEQFF
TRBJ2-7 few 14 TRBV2 CASSALGTSPKQYF
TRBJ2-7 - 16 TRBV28 CASSSPIRVGSYEQYF
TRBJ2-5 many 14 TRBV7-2 CASGRGTPRETQYF
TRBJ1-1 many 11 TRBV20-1 CSARQGRGAFF